This T cell receptor beta chain was identified during a study of graft-versus-host responses after intestinal transplantation. About the study: Isolated intestinal, liver-intestinal, or multivisceral transplants had been given to the recipients. All recipients were given anti-thymocyte globulin induction, and tacrolimus and steroids were then administered for about three years.

Findings and limits, study-wide: Some GvH clones were seen earlier in gut or blood, suggesting intestinal origin. Early declines in HvG clones that occurred post-transplant were associated with peak circulating GvH clone levels.

The method was immunoSEQ multiplex PCR; TCRdb's version includes in-frame clones alone and lacks a portion of them. The sample holds around 120,000 clones, about 93% seen once. The table lists this clone with a few counts. The target antigen is unknown. Germline values: CDR1 SNHLY, CDR2 FYNNEI. Trimming left V 2 bases short and J 1 base short, with 7 bases between. The CDR3 extends over 14 amino acids. J is TRBJ2-3 and V is TRBV2; D remains ambiguous. The TCR was taken from a human donor who received an intestinal transplant. This specimen consisted of unstimulated CD4+ T cells sorted from spleen or lymph node cells, obtained before intestinal transplant. CDR3 bases: TGTGCCAGCAGTGAAAGGCAGGGCACAGATACGCAGTATTTT. The encoded protein is CASSERQGTDTQYF.